This T cell receptor beta chain was sequenced during a study of shared clonotypes between healthy human individuals. Per germline, CDR1 LNHNV and CDR2 YYDKDF (reference sequence). The CDR3 contains 15 residues. V gave up 1 base and J gave up 5 bases, with 11 bases separating them. Whole-study results and caveats: A handful of donors had about 5% of their naive CD4 clonotypes in common. What naive subsets generally showed was a larger estimated richness than memory subsets showed.

Method: immunoSEQ multiplex PCR; TCRdb's copy keeps in-frame clones and lacks some. The table lists approximately 530,000 clones, 90% to 96% of them singletons. With respect to this clone: Its antigen is unknown.

The sequenced sample consisted of naive CD4+ T cells sorted from blood. The subset was: CD45RA+ positively selected. The TCR was taken from a woman aged 25 to 45 in good health. This chain links TRBV15 with TRBJ2-2, with D perhaps TRBD1 (5 bases). The CDR3 reads CATSRVRGGTGELFF. DNA for the CDR3: TGTGCCACCAGCAGAGTAAGGGGCGGTACCGGGGAGCTGTTTTTT.